This T cell receptor beta chain emerged from a study of cytomegalovirus exposure and HLA in healthy donors (dated by TCRdb to the late 2010s). Regarding the study in general: According to a later analysis, the 100 to 150 validation repertoires were produced on the same platform as the 666 repertoires of the first cohort. Besides the first cohort of 500 to 700 subjects, a separate validation cohort made up of 90 to 150 different subjects was used. The study aimed to test whether signatures of past pathogen exposure could be identified by cataloging public T cell receptors. To predict cytomegalovirus infection status, the study brought together high-throughput TCR immunosequencing, statistical association of individual TCRs with disease status, and machine learning. General conclusions and limits of the study: Most TCR sequences were observed very rarely across donors, whereas some public TCRs were present in many individuals. The study gave a list of about 170 TCR beta chains associated with cytomegalovirus. A later analysis lacked HLA typing for the validation cohort, so it scored co-occurrence in that cohort across all 110 or so repertoires. It was suggested by the authors that the approach could potentially be generalized to other disease states and immunological phenotypes. In both the original and validation cohorts, the classifier was reported to diagnose cytomegalovirus status with high specificity and sensitivity. A few of the identified cytomegalovirus-associated TCR beta chains were confirmed in vitro to be specific for cytomegalovirus antigens. In a later analysis, TCRs clustered in the first cohort were found to also tend to co-occur in the approximately 120 validation repertoires, with approximately 94% of cluster scores above 0.

Counted from cysteine to phenylalanine, this CDR3 has 13 amino acids. Solely the CDR3 DNA is kept, with 39 bases framed from the first base. CDR1 and CDR2 were assigned from the germline V gene (reference sequence) as LNHNV and YYDKDF. V loses 2 bases, J loses 4 bases, and the germline ends lie 9 bases apart. On this clone itself: No antigen is known for it. No clone much larger than this one lies a single base away; base qualities are absent.

Libraries were constructed by the immunoSEQ multiplex PCR assay. As for the authors' bioinformatics: A statistical classification framework was developed to diagnose cytomegalovirus status using the catalog of TCR beta chain sequences. The table comes from immuneACCESS by way of TCRdb, which keeps in-frame sequences with V and J called. Part of the clones is missing from these tables; in studies checked, under half for an unresolved V gene and the rest for unknown reasons. V and J calls and clone size are copied from that table; D and trimming were computed from the DNA. The sample has 150,000 or so clones on record, around 84% of them singletons. The ten biggest clones cover roughly 2.1% of the sample. The donors were included in the validation cohort of 100 to 150 subjects, a group kept apart from the approximately 700-subject first cohort.

This receptor was obtained from a human donor in good health. The specimen was PBMCs. The chain links TRBV15 with TRBJ2-7; TRBD2 could be the D gene, as 7 bases match. Read as DNA, the sequence is TGTGCCACCAGCAGAAGGGGGGGATACGAGCAGTACTTC. Translated, this is CATSRRGGYEQYF. Outside the CDR3, residues come from the reference TRBV15 and TRBJ2-7 proteins, so the full variable domain is: DAMVIQNPRYQVTQFGKPVTLSCSQTLNHNVMYWYQQKSSQAPKLLFHYYDKDFNNEADTPDNFQSRRPNTSFCFLDIRSPGLGDTAMYLCATSRRGGYEQYFGPGTRLTVT.